This T cell receptor beta chain was documented in a study of OX40 agonist ivuxolimab in advanced cancers. Whole-study results and caveats: Clonal expansion was seen in CD4+ and CD8+ blood T cells by week 6 at 0.1 to 3.0 mg/kg. The study found that CD8+ T cells averaged more expanded clones than CD4+.

Sequencing used immunoSEQ multiplex PCR; TCRdb keeps in-frame clones, though not all of them. In the table there are fewer than 45,000 clones, roughly four fifths of which are singletons. About this clone: Its cognate antigen is unknown.

The CDR3 has 14 residues. Germline V CDR1 and CDR2: SGHRS, YFSETQ. The V gene lost 0 bases and the J gene lost 0 bases, with 3 bases spanning the gap. The receptor comes from an adult with an advanced solid tumor such as melanoma, head and neck, liver or kidney cancer. V and J are TRBV5-1 and TRBJ2-2; no clear D gene. Source: CD4+ or CD8+ T cells sorted from blood, taken in a trial of the OX40 agonist ivuxolimab. Written as DNA, the CDR3 is TGCGCCAGCAGCTTGGGGGCGAACACCGGGGAGCTGTTTTTT. Translated, it gives CASSLGANTGELFF.